The 9 T cell receptor beta chains below come from one sample, sequenced in a study of T cells after yellow fever vaccination. One entry per CDR3 protein results from TCRdb running MiXCR on the 5' RACE reads. The table lists over 200,000 distinct CDR3 sequences, more than 6.5% of them singletons. The sequencing used CD4+ T cells sorted from PBMCs, collected on the day of the yellow fever booster vaccination. These receptors were collected from a man aged 25-40 years who received the YFV17D yellow fever vaccine.

This clonotype was observed a handful of times. V and J are TRBV7-3 and TRBJ2-7; unclear D gene. This CDR3 spans 13 amino acids. V gave up 3 bases and J gave up 5 bases, with 11 bases separating them. CDR1 and CDR2 (germline): SGHTA, FQGTGA. CDR3 coding DNA: TGTGCCAGCAGCTTCACCCCTCGGGACGAGCAGTACTTC. Its translation: CASSFTPRDEQYF.

This clonotype showed up just a few times. The V and J genes are TRBV7-9 and TRBJ2-7; perhaps D is TRBD1 or TRBD2 (7 bases each). The CDR3 extends over 14 amino acids. Germline CDR1 is SEHNR and CDR2 is FQNEAQ (reference sequence). Trimming removed 6 bases at V and 10 bases at J, with 22 bases between. CDR3 sequence (DNA): TGTGCCAGCAGAGGGACAGAACCTAGGGAGGGCCAGTACTTC. Translation: CASRGTEPREGQYF.

The table lists this clonotype with many counts. The CDR3 sequence: CASSYRRTGTNTGELFF. CDR3 in DNA: TGTGCCAGCAGTTATCGCAGGACAGGGACGAACACCGGGGAGCTGTTTTTT. The chain has TRBV6-5 and TRBJ2-2; 8 bases agree with TRBD1. The CDR3 totals 17 residues. After removal of 3 bases from V and 0 bases from J, the junction contained 6 bases not matched to a gene. Germline V lookup: CDR1 MNHEY, CDR2 SVGAGI.

The chain is built from TRBV18 and TRBJ1-5, with no clear D. The CDR3 loop spans 14 amino acids. Germline assignment: CDR1 KGHSH and CDR2 LQKENI. V was clipped by 2 bases and J by 7 bases, with 12 bases between them. CDR3 bases: TGTGCCAGCTCACCAGATATAGGGTCCCAGCCCCAGCATTTT. It specifies CASSPDIGSQPQHF.

The J gene is TRBJ2-4, the V gene TRBV20-1, with TRBD2 matching over 8 bases. This CDR3 has 16 residues. Germline CDR1 and CDR2: DFQATT and SNEGSKA (reference sequence). After removal of 3 bases from V and 7 bases from J, the junction contained 14 bases not matched to a gene. The CDR3 here is CSARTRTGGLHNIQYF. The CDR3 coding sequence is TGCAGTGCTAGGACAAGGACGGGGGGGTTGCATAACATTCAGTACTTC.

In its sample, this clonotype was seen a few times. J is TRBJ2-2 and V is TRBV28; no definite D call. The germline V gene has CDR1 MDHEN and CDR2 SYDVKM. Deletions cut 4 bases from V and 2 bases from J, with 11 bases between. The CDR3 sequence is 15 residues long. The CDR3 spells CASSSLSRNTGELFF. The DNA for the CDR3 is TGTGCCAGCAGTTCACTATCTAGAAACACCGGGGAGCTGTTTTTT.

This clonotype has just a few counts. This sequence joins TRBV20-1 and TRBJ1-6; D possibly corresponds to TRBD1 (6 bases). Germline CDR1 reads DFQATT; CDR2 reads SNEGSKA (reference sequence). The CDR3 is 15 residues long. Trimming left V 0 bases short and J 9 bases short, with 15 bases between. This chain's CDR3 is CSARDPRQVGSPLHF. The CDR3 DNA reads TGCAGTGCTAGAGACCCACGACAGGTCGGTTCACCCCTCCACTTT.

A few counts support this clonotype. The genes are TRBV6-1 and TRBJ2-5; D is unclear. With 7 bases removed from V and 4 bases from J, the gap between germline ends came to 13 bases. Germline-derived CDR1 and CDR2 are MNHNS and SASEGT. There are 13 residues in the CDR3. The CDR3 DNA reads TGTGCCAGCAACAGAGCAATGAGAGAGACCCAGTACTTC. This codes for CASNRAMRETQYF.

This clonotype has just a few counts. The rearrangement uses TRBV7-9 and TRBJ2-5; the D is unclear. In germline, CDR1 is SEHNR, CDR2 FQNEAQ (reference sequence). The CDR3 consists of 16 residues. V lost 2 bases, J lost 2 bases, and 15 bases lay in between. The CDR3 sequence: CASSLLAWASQETQYF. The CDR3 DNA reads as TGTGCCAGCAGCTTACTCGCATGGGCCTCACAAGAGACCCAGTACTTC.